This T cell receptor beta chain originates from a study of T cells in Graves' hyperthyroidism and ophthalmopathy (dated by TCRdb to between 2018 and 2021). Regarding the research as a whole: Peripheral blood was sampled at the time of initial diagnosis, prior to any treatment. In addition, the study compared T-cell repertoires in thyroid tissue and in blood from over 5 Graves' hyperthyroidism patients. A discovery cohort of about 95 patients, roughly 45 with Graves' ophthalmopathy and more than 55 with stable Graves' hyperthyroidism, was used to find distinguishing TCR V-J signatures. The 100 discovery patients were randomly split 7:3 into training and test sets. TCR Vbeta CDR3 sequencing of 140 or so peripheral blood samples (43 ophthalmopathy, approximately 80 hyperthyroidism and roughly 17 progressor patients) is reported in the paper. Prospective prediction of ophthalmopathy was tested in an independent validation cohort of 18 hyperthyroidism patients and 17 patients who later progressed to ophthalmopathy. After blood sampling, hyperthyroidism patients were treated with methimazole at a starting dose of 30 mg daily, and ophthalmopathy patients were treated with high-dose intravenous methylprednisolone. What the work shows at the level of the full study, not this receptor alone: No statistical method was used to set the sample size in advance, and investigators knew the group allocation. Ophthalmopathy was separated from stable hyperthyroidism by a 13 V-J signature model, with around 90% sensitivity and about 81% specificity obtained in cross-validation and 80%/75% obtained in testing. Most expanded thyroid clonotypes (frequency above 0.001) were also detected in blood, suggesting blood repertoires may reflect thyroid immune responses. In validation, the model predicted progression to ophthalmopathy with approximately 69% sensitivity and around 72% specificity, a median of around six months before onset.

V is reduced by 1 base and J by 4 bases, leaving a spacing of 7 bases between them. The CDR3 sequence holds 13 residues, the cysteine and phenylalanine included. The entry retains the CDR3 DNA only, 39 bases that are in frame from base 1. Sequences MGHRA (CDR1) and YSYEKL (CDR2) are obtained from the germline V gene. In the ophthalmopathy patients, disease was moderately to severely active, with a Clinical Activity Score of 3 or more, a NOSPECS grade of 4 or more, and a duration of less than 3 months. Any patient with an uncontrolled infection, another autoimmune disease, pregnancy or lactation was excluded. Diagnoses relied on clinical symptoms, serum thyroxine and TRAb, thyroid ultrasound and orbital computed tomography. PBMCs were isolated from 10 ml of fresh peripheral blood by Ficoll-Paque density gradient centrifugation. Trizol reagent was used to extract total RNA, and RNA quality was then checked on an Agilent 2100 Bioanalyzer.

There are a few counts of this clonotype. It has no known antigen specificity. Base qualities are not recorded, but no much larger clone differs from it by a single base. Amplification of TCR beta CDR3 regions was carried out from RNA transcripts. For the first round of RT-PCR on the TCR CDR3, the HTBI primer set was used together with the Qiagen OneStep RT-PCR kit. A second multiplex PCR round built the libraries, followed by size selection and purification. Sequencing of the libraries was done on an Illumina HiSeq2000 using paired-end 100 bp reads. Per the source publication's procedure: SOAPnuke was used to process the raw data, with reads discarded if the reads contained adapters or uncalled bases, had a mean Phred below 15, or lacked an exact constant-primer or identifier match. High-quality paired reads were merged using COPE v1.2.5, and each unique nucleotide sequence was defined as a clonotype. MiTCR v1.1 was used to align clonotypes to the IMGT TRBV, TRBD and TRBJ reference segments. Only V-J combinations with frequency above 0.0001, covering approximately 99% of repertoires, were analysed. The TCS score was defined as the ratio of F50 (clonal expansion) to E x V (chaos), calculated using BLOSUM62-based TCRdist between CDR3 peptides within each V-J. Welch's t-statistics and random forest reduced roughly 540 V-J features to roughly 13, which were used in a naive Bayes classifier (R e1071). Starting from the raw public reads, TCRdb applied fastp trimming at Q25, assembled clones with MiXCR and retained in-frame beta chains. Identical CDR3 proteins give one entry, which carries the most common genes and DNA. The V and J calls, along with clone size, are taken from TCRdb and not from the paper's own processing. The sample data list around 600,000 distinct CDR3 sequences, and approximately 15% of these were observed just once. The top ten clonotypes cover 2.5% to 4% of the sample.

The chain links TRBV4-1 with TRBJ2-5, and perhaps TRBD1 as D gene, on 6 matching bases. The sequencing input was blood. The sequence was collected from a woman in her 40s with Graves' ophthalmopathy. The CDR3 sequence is CASSQVGGETQYF. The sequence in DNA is TGCGCCAGCAGCCAAGTAGGGGGAGAGACCCAGTACTTC.